This T cell receptor (beta chain) is drawn from a study of shared clonotypes between healthy human individuals. Regarding the study as a whole: The four-donor shared clonotypes exceeded non-shared clonotypes in generation probability, with non-shared ones scoring lower.

Sorted subsets were amplified in replicate PCRs using 200 to 250 ng DNA, around 30,000 T cell genomes. Profiling relied on immunoSEQ multiplex PCR, and the TCRdb table lists in-frame clones only, not all of them. The sample yields some 2 million clones, 90% to 95% seen once. On this clone: Its target is not known.

Trimming took 5 bases from V and 8 from J, leaving 16 bases between them. This CDR3 has 14 amino acids. Germline CDR1 and CDR2: SEHNR and FQNEAQ (reference sequence). This TCR came from a man between 18 and 35 years old in good health. The chain employs TRBV7-9 and TRBJ2-1, with TRBD1 as a possible D gene (6 bases). The sample consisted of naive CD4+ T cells sorted from blood. Subset meaning: CD45RA+ positively selected. The CDR3 sequence: CASSQQTGWDEQFF. CDR3 bases: TGTGCCAGCAGCCAACAAACAGGGTGGGATGAGCAGTTCTTC. The whole variable domain, filled in from reference TRBV7-9 and TRBJ2-1, reads DTGVSQNPRHKITKRGQNVTFRCDPISEHNRLYWYRQTLGQGPEFLTYFQNEAQLEKSRLLSDRFSAERPKGSFSTLEIQRTEQGDSAMYLCASSQQTGWDEQFFGPGTRLTVL.